Sequencing of this T cell receptor beta chain was carried out in a study of blood T cell repertoires in COVID-19. Study summary: Sources were T cells, B-cell-depleted T cells, or PBMCs; the material itself was cDNA or gDNA.

Patients in Seattle were enrolled during active infection, then followed longitudinally. How the authors handled the data: Amplification from reference gene primers served as the basis for estimated nucleated cell counts. Measured with immunoSEQ multiplex PCR; TCRdb has only the in-frame clones, and not every one. V and J calls and clone size follow that table, whereas D and trimming were derived from the DNA. The sample has about 49,000 clones; around 86% are singletons. The sample taken for sequencing was peripheral blood. The clonotype originates from a woman older than 75 with COVID-19, enrolled during active disease.

DNA for the CDR3: TGTGCCAGCTGGCAGGGTGTAGGCTCACCCCTCCACTTT. This codes for CASWQGVGSPLHF. The gene calls are TRBV2 and TRBJ1-6; D perhaps matches TRBD1 (5 bases). V gave up 8 bases and J gave up 10 bases, with 15 bases separating them. The CDR3 consists of 13 residues. CDR1 is SNHLY and CDR2 is FYNNEI in the germline V gene.